This T cell receptor (beta chain) emerged from a study of PD-1 blockade in classical Hodgkin lymphoma. Study context: The study gave patients nivolumab 3 mg/kg intravenously every 2 weeks.

As regards this clone: Its antigen remains unidentified.

In every patient, relapse followed autologous stem cell transplantation, while exposure to brentuximab vedotin differed. Complete response, partial response or progressive disease were the best responses. The assay was immunoSEQ multiplex PCR, and TCRdb's table has in-frame clones only and misses some. The sample records about 23,000 clones, about 82% being singletons. Study outcomes and limitations: Lower baseline TCR diversity marked trial partial responders and progressors. When set against healthy donors, newly diagnosed patients were reported to show lower baseline TCR diversity.

The length of the CDR3 is 14 residues. V was shortened by 9 bases and J by 3 bases, with 12 bases between the two germline ends. Germline loops: CDR1 PRHDT, CDR2 FYEKMQ (reference sequence). Sequencing was performed on peripheral blood mononuclear cells (PBMCs), taken before the second cycle of nivolumab. The V and J genes are TRBV13 and TRBJ1-6, with a possible D match to TRBD1 (6 bases). This sequence originates from a human donor with classical Hodgkin lymphoma. CDR3 bases: TGTGCCAGTGGACGGACAGTCTATAATTCACCCCTCCACTTT. It yields the protein CASGRTVYNSPLHF.